This entry describes one T cell receptor beta chain. The antigen it recognizes is unknown. Per-base qualities were not stored, and no clone one base away is much larger. The data belong to a study of patients and donors after allogeneic stem cell transplantation (dated by TCRdb to 2018 to 2021). The library was built by means of RT-PCR. Data came from a NextSeq 550. TCRdb reworked the public reads: Q25 trimming with fastp, MiXCR clone assembly, productive beta chains retained. When rows share a CDR3 protein, they turn into one entry using the most common DNA and genes. The sample profile shows 150,000 to 200,000 distinct CDR3 sequences; 24% of them were found once. Roughly 25% of the sample comes from the top ten. The CDR3 runs 16 amino acids, cysteine and phenylalanine included. Solely the CDR3 DNA is kept, with 48 bases framed from the first base. Cut back by 0 bases and 3 bases, the V and J ends lie 14 bases apart. The germline V gene specifies SGHRS as CDR1 and YFSETQ as CDR2.

The rearrangement joined TRBV5-1 to TRBJ2-3; perhaps TRBD1 is the D gene, with 6 bases matching. The specimen was blood, either unsorted or a sorted T cell fraction (not recorded which). The TCR sequence derives from a human donor who was either an allogeneic HSCT recipient or a stem cell or donor lymphocyte infusion donor (not recorded which). It is not recorded whose cells these are; they may come from a transplant donor. The CDR3 has the sequence CASSLEVQGRTDTQYF. The nucleotides read TGCGCCAGCAGCTTGGAGGTACAGGGCAGGACAGATACGCAGTATTTT.